This is a list of T cell receptor beta chains from one sample in a study of post-analysis software for immune sequencing data. TCRdb processed the PCR reads anew with MiXCR; each CDR3 protein has one entry. The table has about 430,000 distinct CDR3 sequences, 39% seen once. The sample taken for sequencing was blood. The receptor set was obtained from a girl aged 2-15 years with multiple sclerosis. The CDR3 runs from the conserved cysteine through the conserved F or W. A D gene is named only where the DNA matches it firmly. A clone size is listed for some rows: how often the clone was seen (once, few, many), or a class if it is expanded.

j_call d_call v_call clone_size cdr3_aa cdr3_nt
TRBJ1-1 TRBD1 TRBV15 . CATSSYRGTEAFF TGTGCCACCAGCAGTTACAGGGGCACTGAAGCTTTCTTT
TRBJ1-5 . TRBV15 once CATSRGGALNQPQHF TGTGCCACCAGCAGAGGAGGGGCCCTCAATCAGCCCCAGCATTTT
TRBJ1-5 . TRBV28 . CASSLYTAVRNQPQHF TGTGCCAGCAGTTTATATACAGCCGTTCGCAATCAGCCCCAGCATTTT
TRBJ2-2 TRBD2 TRBV7-8 . CAERGGANTGELFF TGTGCCGAGCGGGGAGGGGCGAACACCGGGGAGCTGTTTTTT
TRBJ2-5 . TRBV5-1 . CASHLLSKETQYF TGCGCCAGCCACCTACTCTCAAAAGAGACCCAGTACTTC
TRBJ1-2 . TRBV5-1 . CASFPRRGTNYGYTF TGCGCCAGCTTCCCGAGGCGGGGGACTAACTATGGCTACACCTTC
TRBJ2-1 . TRBV20-1 . CSVGKTSAHNEQFF TGCAGTGTAGGGAAGACTTCCGCGCACAATGAGCAGTTCTTC
TRBJ1-4 . TRBV29-1 few CSVEQDEKLFF TGCAGCGTTGAACAGGACGAAAAACTGTTTTTT
TRBJ2-7 . TRBV20-1 . CSARFAGTITSYEQYF TGCAGTGCTAGATTCGCGGGGACAATCACATCCTACGAGCAGTACTTC
TRBJ2-1 TRBD1 TRBV5-1 once CASSLVTGAYNEQFF TGCGCCAGCAGCTTGGTGACAGGGGCCTACAATGAGCAGTTCTTC
TRBJ2-1 TRBD2 TRBV7-3 few CASSLGLAGAGEQFF TGTGCCAGCAGCTTAGGACTAGCGGGGGCCGGTGAGCAGTTCTTC
TRBJ1-5 . TRBV20-1 . CSALGLLQGNQPQHF TGCAGTGCTCTGGGGCTTCTACAGGGCAATCAGCCCCAGCATTTT
TRBJ2-5 . TRBV7-2 many CASSLGPKETQYF TGTGCCAGCAGCTTAGGACCGAAAGAGACCCAGTACTTC
TRBJ2-5 TRBD2 TRBV4-1 few CASSPWTSGETQYF TGCGCCAGCAGCCCCTGGACTAGCGGGGAGACCCAGTACTTC
TRBJ2-3 . TRBV12-3/TRBV12-4 . CASSLAGGKTDTQYF TGTGCCAGCAGTTTGGCGGGCGGGAAGACAGATACGCAGTATTTT